Each of the 30 T cell receptor beta chains below was sequenced from the same sample in a study of blood T cell repertoires in COVID-19. Data came from immunoSEQ multiplex PCR; TCRdb stores just in-frame clones and leaves some out. The sample carries about 67,000 clones, approximately 87% recorded once. Sequencing input: peripheral blood. The receptors shown here come from a man aged 50 to 60 with active COVID-19.

The rearrangement uses TRBV7-8 and TRBJ2-2; 10 bases agree with TRBD2. Losses at the gene ends were 5 bases for V and 6 bases for J; bases not matched to a gene: 12. Germline V CDR1 and CDR2: SGHVS, FQNEAQ. The CDR3 totals 17 residues. The CDR3 spells CASSLRGLAGVSGELFF. In nucleotides, the CDR3 is TGTGCCAGCAGCCTTAGGGGTCTAGCGGGAGTATCCGGGGAGCTGTTTTTT.

The J gene is TRBJ2-1, the V gene TRBV16, with TRBD2 as a possible D gene (5 bases). This CDR3 is 11 amino acids long. V was pared by 5 bases and J by 9 bases, with 8 bases between. Per the germline V gene, CDR1 is KGHSY and CDR2 is FQNENV. CDR3 loop: CASSSRGEQFF. The CDR3 DNA sequence: TGTGCCAGCAGCTCCCGGGGTGAGCAGTTCTTC. The variable domain in full, completed from reference TRBV16 and TRBJ2-1, reads GEEVAQTPKHLVRGEGQKAKLYCAPIKGHSYVFWYQQVLKNEFKFLISFQNENVFDETGMPKERFSAKCLPNSPCSLEIQATKLEDSAVYFCASSSRGEQFFGPGTRLTVL.

The V call is TRBV7-2, the J call TRBJ1-1, with 8 bases lining up with TRBD1. Germline CDR1 reads SGHTA; CDR2 reads FQGNSA. Losses at the gene ends were 0 bases for V and 1 base for J; bases not matched to a gene: 4. This CDR3 region has 16 residues. In DNA, the CDR3 is TGTGCCAGCAGCTTAGCGCAGGGGGCGGGGAACACTGAAGCTTTCTTT. The encoded protein is CASSLAQGAGNTEAFF. Based on the CDR3 plus reference TRBV7-2 and TRBJ1-1, the full variable domain is GAGVSQSPSNKVTEKGKDVELRCDPISGHTALYWYRQSLGQGLEFLIYFQGNSAPDKSGLPSDRFSAERTGGSVSTLTIQRTQQEDSAVYLCASSLAQGAGNTEAFFGQGTRLTVV.

V and J are TRBV4-1 and TRBJ2-1, with 12 bases fitting TRBD2. This CDR3 is 19 amino acids long. V dropped 4 bases and J dropped 7; count of bases not matched to a gene: 17. Per germline, CDR1 MGHRA and CDR2 YSYEKL. Here the CDR3 DNA reads TGCGCCAGCAGCCGATTCTATGCCGCCGGGACTAGCGGGTCGAATGAGCAGTTCTTC. Protein sequence: CASSRFYAAGTSGSNEQFF.

V and J are TRBV18 and TRBJ1-1; D remains ambiguous. Trimming stripped 4 bases from V and 10 bases from J, with 25 bases between. Germline V gene data show CDR1 as KGHSH and CDR2 as LQKENI. The CDR3 totals 16 residues. The CDR3 loop reads CASSLVGGTEGTRAFF. Here the CDR3 DNA reads TGTGCCAGCTCACTGGTCGGAGGCACGGAGGGAACACGAGCTTTCTTT.

This clone is classed as medium-sized. The chain uses TRBV5-8 and TRBJ1-1; 7 positions match TRBD1. The V gene end was trimmed by 1 base and the J gene end by 5 bases; junction bases not matched to a gene: 8. This CDR3 is 15 amino acids long. Germline V gene lookup returns CDR1 SGHTS and CDR2 YDEGEE. DNA of the CDR3: TGTGCCAGCAGCTTGCTAGGGGGCGCGGGAACTGAAGCTTTCTTT. It encodes CASSLLGGAGTEAFF.

The rearrangement links TRBV29-1 to TRBJ2-5; 9 bases agree with TRBD1. CDR1 is SQVTM and CDR2 is ANQGSEA in the germline V gene. Trimming removed 7 bases from V and 5 bases from J; junction bases left unmatched: 11. The CDR3 extends over 14 amino acids. CDR3 sequence: CSGVEDRGRETQYF. DNA of the CDR3: TGCAGCGGTGTTGAGGACAGGGGCCGGGAGACCCAGTACTTC.

V usage is TRBV24-1 and J usage is TRBJ2-5, with a possible D match to TRBD2 (6 bases). This CDR3 contains 13 residues. CDR1 KGHDR and CDR2 SFDVKD come from the germline V gene. V lost 5 bases and J lost 5, with 11 bases in between. CDR3 sequence: CATSAEGLETQYF. The CDR3 DNA is TGTGCCACCAGTGCGGAGGGTCTCGAGACCCAGTACTTC.

This clone was recorded once. The chain has TRBV10-3 and TRBJ1-1, with 8 bases lining up with TRBD1. Unmatched junction bases numbered 9, after V lost 4 bases and J lost 5 bases. This CDR3 has 15 residues. CDR1 ENHRY and CDR2 SYGVKD come from the germline V gene. This CDR3 is CAISAGQGSVTEAFF. For the CDR3, the DNA is TGTGCCATCAGTGCCGGACAGGGTTCGGTAACTGAAGCTTTCTTT.

J is TRBJ1-1 and V is TRBV30; tentative D call: TRBD1 (6 bases). Germline CDR1 and CDR2: GTSNPN and SVGIG (reference sequence). V was clipped by 2 bases and J by 3 bases, with 10 bases between them. This CDR3 spans 13 amino acids. For the CDR3, the DNA is TGTGCCTGGAGTAGGGGGTTAGACACTGAAGCTTTCTTT. It yields the protein CAWSRGLDTEAFF.

V gene TRBV18 combines with J gene TRBJ2-7, with a possible D match to TRBD1 (5 bases). CDR1 KGHSH and CDR2 LQKENI come from the germline V gene. Trimming left V 2 bases short and J 5 bases short, with 10 bases between. This CDR3 spans 13 amino acids. CDR3 loop: CASSPTTENEQYF. The CDR3 coding sequence is TGTGCCAGCTCACCAACGACAGAGAACGAGCAGTACTTC.

The chain is built from TRBV10-3 and TRBJ2-3; 8 nucleotides match TRBD1. The V gene's germline CDR1 is ENHRY and CDR2 SYGVKD. This CDR3 has 15 amino acids. V shed 2 bases and J 0 bases; nucleotides not matched to a gene: 1. Written as DNA, the CDR3 is TGTGCCATCAGTGAGGGACAGGGAAGCACAGATACGCAGTATTTT. The encoded protein is CAISEGQGSTDTQYF.

This clone was observed a handful of times. The J gene is TRBJ1-6, the V gene TRBV9; TRBD1 matches 8 bases. There are 16 residues in the CDR3. V shed 6 bases and J 5 bases; nucleotides not matched to a gene: 10. CDR1 is SGDLS and CDR2 is YYNGEE in the germline V gene. CDR3 loop: CASTHADRVDNSPLHF. The DNA of the CDR3 is TGTGCCAGCACCCACGCGGACAGGGTGGATAATTCACCCCTCCACTTT.

The rearrangement uses TRBV14 and TRBJ2-2; no firm D call. V lost 1 base to trimming and J lost 0 bases, with 6 bases between them. There are 15 residues in the CDR3. The germline V gene has CDR1 SGHDN and CDR2 FVKESK. The CDR3 here is CASSQVQSNTGELFF. DNA for the CDR3: TGTGCCAGCAGCCAAGTTCAGTCGAACACCGGGGAGCTGTTTTTT.

This sequence joins TRBV11-1 and TRBJ2-3; 13 nucleotides agree with TRBD2. V was clipped by 4 bases and J by 7 bases; unmatched bases: 5. From germline, CDR1 is SGHAT and CDR2 FQDESV (reference sequence). This CDR3 spans 15 amino acids. The CDR3 DNA reads TGTGCCAGCAGCTCGGGACTAGCGGGGACTTATACGCAGTATTTT. Translation gives CASSSGLAGTYTQYF.

The chain combines TRBV5-8 with TRBJ1-5, with D uncertain. Germline CDR1 is SGHTS and CDR2 is YDEGEE. The CDR3 has 12 residues. Deletions cut 0 bases from V and 8 bases from J, with 6 bases between. This chain's CDR3 is CASSLAPEPQHF. The CDR3 DNA reads as TGTGCCAGCAGCTTGGCCCCGGAGCCCCAGCATTTT.

This clone was picked up one time. The chain has TRBV11-2 and TRBJ1-1; 9 nucleotides align to TRBD1. J was trimmed by 4 bases and V by 4 bases; bases with no gene match: 7. Germline CDR1 is SGHAT and CDR2 is FQNNGV. The CDR3 runs 15 residues. The CDR3 bases are TGTGCCAGCAGCTACTACAGGGGGCCCAGCACTGAAGCTTTCTTT. As protein: CASSYYRGPSTEAFF.

The rearrangement joins TRBV5-6 to TRBJ1-1; unclear D gene. Per germline, CDR1 SGHDT and CDR2 YYEEEE. V was shortened by 0 bases and J by 6 bases, with 9 bases between the two germline ends. CDR3 length equals 13 residues. The chain's CDR3 is CASSLGQIAEAFF. CDR3 nucleotide sequence: TGTGCCAGCAGCTTGGGGCAGATTGCTGAAGCTTTCTTT.

The CDR3 DNA reads as TGCGCCAGCACCACAGGGTTAGCGGGGGGAGGGAATGAGCAGTTCTTC. Amino acids: CASTTGLAGGGNEQFF. This rearrangement joins TRBV4-3 to TRBJ2-1; 10 bases are shared with TRBD2. The germline CDR1 and CDR2 sequences are LGHNA and YSLEER. The length of the CDR3 is 16 residues. The V and J ends lost 7 bases and 7 bases, in that order; junction bases with no gene match: 13.

This chain links TRBV27 with TRBJ2-7; D might be TRBD2 (7 bases). The V gene lost 6 bases and the J gene lost 5 bases, with 20 bases spanning the gap. The germline gives CDR1 MNHEY, CDR2 SMNVEV (reference sequence). The CDR3 is 15 amino acids. Here the CDR3 reads CASSEIRGTKHEQYF. The CDR3, as DNA: TGTGCCAGCAGCGAGATTAGGGGGACTAAACACGAGCAGTACTTC.

The rearrangement links TRBV6-5 to TRBJ1-2; TRBD1 matches at 8 bases. Germline loops: CDR1 MNHEY, CDR2 SVGAGI. V lost 8 bases to trimming and J lost 2 bases; unmatched junction nucleotides: 7. The CDR3 runs to 14 residues. The CDR3 here is CASSTGGPNYGYTF. CDR3 in DNA: TGTGCCAGCTCAACAGGGGGTCCCAACTATGGCTACACCTTC.

This clone was counted a few times. V usage is TRBV10-3 and J usage is TRBJ1-1; 9 bases fit TRBD1. Per germline, CDR1 ENHRY and CDR2 SYGVKD. CDR3 length equals 13 residues. J gave up 2 bases and V 9 bases, and 4 bases lay outside the gene matches. In DNA, the CDR3 is TGTGCCATTCAACAGGGGGCAAACACTGAAGCTTTCTTT. Translated, it gives CAIQQGANTEAFF.

The chain couples TRBV19 to TRBJ2-7; D uncertain. Trimming left V 3 bases short and J 3 bases short, with 15 bases between. This CDR3 is built from 15 residues. Looked up from germline, CDR1 is LNHDA and CDR2 is SQIVND (reference sequence). CDR3 in amino acids: CASSMALSGNYEQYF. The DNA of the CDR3 is TGTGCCAGTAGTATGGCTTTATCGGGTAACTACGAGCAGTACTTC.

The J gene is TRBJ1-5, the V gene TRBV19; D unclear. V was shortened by 3 bases and J by 3 bases, with 15 bases between the two germline ends. In germline, CDR1 is LNHDA, CDR2 SQIVND (reference sequence). The CDR3 consists of 16 residues. CDR3 in amino acids: CASSIIGRQFNQPQHF. The CDR3 bases are TGTGCCAGTAGTATTATTGGTCGTCAGTTCAATCAGCCCCAGCATTTT.

This chain links TRBV7-3 with TRBJ2-3, with 11 bases that match TRBD2. Germline CDR1 SGHTA, CDR2 FQGTGA. V lost 1 base to trimming and J lost 0 bases; unmatched junction nucleotides: 9. This CDR3 region has 19 residues. In DNA, the CDR3 is TGTGCCAGCAGCTTAAAAGCCCACATAGCGGGGGGGAGCACAGATACGCAGTATTTT. This sequence encodes CASSLKAHIAGGSTDTQYF.

The DNA for the CDR3 is TGTGCCAGCAGTTACTCGGGACAGAGGGGACCCGCTTCTTTCACAGATACGCAGTATTTT. Its translation: CASSYSGQRGPASFTDTQYF. The chain couples TRBV6-2 or TRBV6-3 to TRBJ2-3; 7 bases align to TRBD1. V was clipped by 0 bases and J by 2 bases; unmatched bases: 17. The germline CDR1 and CDR2 sequences are MNHEY and SVGEGT. The CDR3 consists of 20 residues.

The CDR3 region has the DNA TGTGCCAGCAGACTCGACAGGGGGCTAGTCGGTCCCCTCCACTTT. Its translation: CASRLDRGLVGPLHF. The V gene is TRBV2, the J gene TRBJ1-6, with 10 bases lining up with TRBD1. The CDR3 contains 15 residues. Germline V CDR1 and CDR2: SNHLY, FYNNEI. The V segment lost 6 bases and the J segment 13 bases; nucleotides outside the gene matches: 12.

The chain links TRBV7-2 to TRBJ1-2, with 7 bases aligning to TRBD1. Germline assignment: CDR1 SGHTA and CDR2 FQGNSA. J gave up 4 bases and V 5 bases, and 7 bases lay outside the gene matches. The CDR3 length is 14 residues. The CDR3 DNA is TGTGCCAGCAGCCTAGGGGGCTCAAGCTATGGCTACACCTTC. Translation: CASSLGGSSYGYTF.

This chain links TRBV20-1 with TRBJ2-7; D call uncertain. The length of the CDR3 is 10 residues. Germline V CDR1 and CDR2: DFQATT, SNEGSKA (reference sequence). V was clipped by 3 bases and J by 3 bases, with 3 bases between them. The CDR3 sequence is CSASLYEQYF. CDR3 nucleotides: TGCAGTGCTAGCCTCTACGAGCAGTACTTC.

The chain employs TRBV7-9 and TRBJ1-2, with TRBD1 identical over 7 bases. Germline V CDR1 and CDR2: SEHNR, FQNEAQ (reference sequence). This CDR3 spans 16 amino acids. V shed 6 bases, J shed 1 base, and the junction held 11 bases outside the gene matches. The CDR3 DNA is TGTGCCAGCAGACCCACTCCGGGACAGATTAACTATGGCTACACCTTC. It specifies CASRPTPGQINYGYTF.